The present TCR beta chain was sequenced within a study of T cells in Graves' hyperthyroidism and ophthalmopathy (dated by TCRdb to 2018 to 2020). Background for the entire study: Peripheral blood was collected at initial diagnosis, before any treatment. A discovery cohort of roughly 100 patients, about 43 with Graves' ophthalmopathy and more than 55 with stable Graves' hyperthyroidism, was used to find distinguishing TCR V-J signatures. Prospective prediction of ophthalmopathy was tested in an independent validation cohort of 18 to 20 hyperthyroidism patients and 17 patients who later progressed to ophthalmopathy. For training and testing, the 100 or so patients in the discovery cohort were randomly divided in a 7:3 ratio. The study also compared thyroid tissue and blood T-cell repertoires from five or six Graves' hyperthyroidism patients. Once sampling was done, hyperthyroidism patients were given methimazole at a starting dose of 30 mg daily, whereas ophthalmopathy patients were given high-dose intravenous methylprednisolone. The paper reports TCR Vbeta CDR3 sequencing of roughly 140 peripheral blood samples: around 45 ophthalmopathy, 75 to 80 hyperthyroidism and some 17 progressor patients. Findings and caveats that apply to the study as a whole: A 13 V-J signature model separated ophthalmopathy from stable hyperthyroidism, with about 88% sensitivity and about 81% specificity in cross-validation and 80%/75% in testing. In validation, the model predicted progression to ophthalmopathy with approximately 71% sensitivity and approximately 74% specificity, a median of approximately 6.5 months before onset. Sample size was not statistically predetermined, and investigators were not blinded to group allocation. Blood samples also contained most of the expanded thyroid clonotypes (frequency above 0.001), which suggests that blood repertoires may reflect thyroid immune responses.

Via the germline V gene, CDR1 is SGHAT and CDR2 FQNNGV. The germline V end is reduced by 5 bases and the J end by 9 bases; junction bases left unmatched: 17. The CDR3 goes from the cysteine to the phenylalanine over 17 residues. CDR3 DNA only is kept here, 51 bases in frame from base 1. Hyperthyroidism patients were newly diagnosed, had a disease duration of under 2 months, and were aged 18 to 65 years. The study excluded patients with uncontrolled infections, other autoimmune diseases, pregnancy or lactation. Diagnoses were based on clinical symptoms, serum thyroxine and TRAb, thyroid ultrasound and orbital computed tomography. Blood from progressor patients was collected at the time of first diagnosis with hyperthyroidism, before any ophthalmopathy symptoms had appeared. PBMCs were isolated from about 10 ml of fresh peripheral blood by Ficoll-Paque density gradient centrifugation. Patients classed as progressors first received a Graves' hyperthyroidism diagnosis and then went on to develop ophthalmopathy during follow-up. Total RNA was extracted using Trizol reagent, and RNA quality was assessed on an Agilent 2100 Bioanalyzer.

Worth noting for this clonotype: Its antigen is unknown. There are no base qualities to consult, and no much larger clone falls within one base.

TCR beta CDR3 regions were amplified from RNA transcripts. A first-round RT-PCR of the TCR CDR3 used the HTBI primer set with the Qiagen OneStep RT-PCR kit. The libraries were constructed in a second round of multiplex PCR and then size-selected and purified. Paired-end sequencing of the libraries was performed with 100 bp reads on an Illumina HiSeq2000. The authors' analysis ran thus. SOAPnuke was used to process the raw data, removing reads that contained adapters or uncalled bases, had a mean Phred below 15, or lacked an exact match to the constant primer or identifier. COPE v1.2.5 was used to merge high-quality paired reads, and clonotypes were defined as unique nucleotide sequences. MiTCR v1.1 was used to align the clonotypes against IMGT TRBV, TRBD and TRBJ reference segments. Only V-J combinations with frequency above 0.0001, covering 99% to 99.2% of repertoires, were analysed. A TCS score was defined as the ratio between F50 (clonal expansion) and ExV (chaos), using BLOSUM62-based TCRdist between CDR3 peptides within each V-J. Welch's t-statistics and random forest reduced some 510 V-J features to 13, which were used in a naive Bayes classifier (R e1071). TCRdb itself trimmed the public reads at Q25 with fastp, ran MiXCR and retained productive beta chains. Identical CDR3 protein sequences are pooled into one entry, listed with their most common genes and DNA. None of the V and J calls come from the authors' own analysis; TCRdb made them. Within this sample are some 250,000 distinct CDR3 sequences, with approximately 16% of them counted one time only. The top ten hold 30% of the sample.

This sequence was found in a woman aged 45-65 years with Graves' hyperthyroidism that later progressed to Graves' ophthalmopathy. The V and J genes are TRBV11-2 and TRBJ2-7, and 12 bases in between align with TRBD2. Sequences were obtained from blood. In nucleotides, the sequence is TGTGCCAGCAGCCCCTTGACTAGCGGGAGTGTGGGCGAAGCGCAGTACTTC. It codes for CASSPLTSGSVGEAQYF.